Here is one T cell receptor (beta chain) with its context. No antigen is known for it. Trimming took 3 bases from V and 6 from J; bases not matched to a gene: 6. Per the germline V gene, CDR1 is SGHAT and CDR2 is FQNNGV. This CDR3 is 14 amino acids long. Primers for the PCR totalled 60 Vbeta and 13 Jbeta. Method: immunoSEQ multiplex PCR; TCRdb's copy keeps in-frame clones and lacks some. The sample shows around 100,000 clones, about 80% of them seen only once. This sample was included in a study of cytomegalovirus exposure and HLA in healthy donors. Study observations and caveats: Prior analysis indicated that the majority of TCR beta V segments exhibited productivity approximately 87% or approximately 30% of the time. In a later analysis, across HLA loci, associated TCR counts were highest for DRB1, lowest for HLA-C. Analyzed later, most CMV-associated TCR beta chains appeared HLA-restricted.

The chain couples TRBV11-2 to TRBJ2-3, with 7 positions matching TRBD2. Sequenced: PBMCs. The source is a man in his 60s in good health and CMV-seropositive. The CDR3 region is CASSFSLAADTQYF. In nucleotides, the CDR3 is TGTGCCAGCAGCTTCTCCCTAGCGGCGGATACGCAGTATTTT.